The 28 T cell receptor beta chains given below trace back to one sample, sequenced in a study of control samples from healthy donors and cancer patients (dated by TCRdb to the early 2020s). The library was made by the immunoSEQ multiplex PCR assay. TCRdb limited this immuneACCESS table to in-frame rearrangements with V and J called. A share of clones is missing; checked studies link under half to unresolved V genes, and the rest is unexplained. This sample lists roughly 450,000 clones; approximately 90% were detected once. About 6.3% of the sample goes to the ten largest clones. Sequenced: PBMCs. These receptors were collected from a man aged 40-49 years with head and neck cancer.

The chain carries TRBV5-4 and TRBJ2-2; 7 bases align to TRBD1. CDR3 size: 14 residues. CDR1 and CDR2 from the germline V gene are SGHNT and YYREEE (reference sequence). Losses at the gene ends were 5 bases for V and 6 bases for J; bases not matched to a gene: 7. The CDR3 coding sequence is TGTGCCAGCAGGCAAGACAGGGCAGCCGGGGAGCTGTTTTTT. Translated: CASRQDRAAGELFF.

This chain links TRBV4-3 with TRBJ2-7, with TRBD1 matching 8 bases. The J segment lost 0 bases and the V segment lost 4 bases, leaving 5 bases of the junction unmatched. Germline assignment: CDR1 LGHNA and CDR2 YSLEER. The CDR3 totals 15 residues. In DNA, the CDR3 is TGCGCCAGCAGCCCAGGACAGGGTTCCTCCTACGAGCAGTACTTC. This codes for CASSPGQGSSYEQYF.

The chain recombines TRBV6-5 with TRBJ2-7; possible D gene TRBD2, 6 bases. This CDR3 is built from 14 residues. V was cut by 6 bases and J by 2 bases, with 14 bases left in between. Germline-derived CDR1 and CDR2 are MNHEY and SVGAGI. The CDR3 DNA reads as TGTGCCAGCAGGGGAGGAACAGCAGCCTACGAGCAGTACTTC. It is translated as CASRGGTAAYEQYF.

CDR3 region: CASSLAQQSSGNTIYF. CDR3 coding DNA: TGCGCCAGCAGCTTGGCGCAGCAGAGCTCTGGAAACACCATATATTTT. The chain carries TRBV5-1 and TRBJ1-3, with no clear D. Germline V gene sequence: CDR1 SGHRS, CDR2 YFSETQ. V shed 0 bases and J shed 0 bases, with 10 bases lying between them. This CDR3 contains 16 residues. Full variable domain (missing parts from reference TRBV5-1 and TRBJ1-3): KAGVTQTPRYLIKTRGQQVTLSCSPISGHRSVSWYQQTPGQGLQFLFEYFSETQRNKGNFPGRFSGRQFSNSRSEMNVSTLELGDSALYLCASSLAQQSSGNTIYFGEGSWLTVV.

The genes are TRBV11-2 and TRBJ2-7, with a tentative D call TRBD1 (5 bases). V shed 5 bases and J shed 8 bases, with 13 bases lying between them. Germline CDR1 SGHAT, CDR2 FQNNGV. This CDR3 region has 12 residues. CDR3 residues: CASSPLDRKQYF. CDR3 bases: TGTGCCAGCAGCCCTCTCGACAGAAAGCAGTACTTC.

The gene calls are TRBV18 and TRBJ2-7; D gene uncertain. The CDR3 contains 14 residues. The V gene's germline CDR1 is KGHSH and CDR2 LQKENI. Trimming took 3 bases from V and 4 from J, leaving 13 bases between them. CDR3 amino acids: CASSPEPLRYEQYF. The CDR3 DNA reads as TGTGCCAGCTCACCCGAACCCCTAAGGTACGAGCAGTACTTC.

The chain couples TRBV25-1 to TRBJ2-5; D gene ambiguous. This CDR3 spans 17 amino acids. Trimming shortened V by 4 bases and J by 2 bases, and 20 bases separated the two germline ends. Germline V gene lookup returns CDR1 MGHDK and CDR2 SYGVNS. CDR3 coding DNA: TGTGCCAGCAGTGCCCTTGGTGTAGGTCAGTTTCAAGAGACCCAGTACTTC. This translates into CASSALGVGQFQETQYF.

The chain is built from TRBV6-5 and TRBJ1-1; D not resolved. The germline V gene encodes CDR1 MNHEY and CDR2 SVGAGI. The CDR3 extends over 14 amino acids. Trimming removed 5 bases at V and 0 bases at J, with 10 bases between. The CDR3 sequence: CASSLRNMNTEAFF. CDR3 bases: TGTGCCAGCAGTCTGCGGAACATGAACACTGAAGCTTTCTTT.

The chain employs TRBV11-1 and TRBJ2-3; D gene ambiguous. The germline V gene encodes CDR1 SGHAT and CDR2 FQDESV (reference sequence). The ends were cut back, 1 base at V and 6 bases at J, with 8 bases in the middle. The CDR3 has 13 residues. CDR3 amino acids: CASSLGVGDTQYF. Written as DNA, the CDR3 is TGTGCCAGCAGCTTAGGCGTGGGGGATACGCAGTATTTT.

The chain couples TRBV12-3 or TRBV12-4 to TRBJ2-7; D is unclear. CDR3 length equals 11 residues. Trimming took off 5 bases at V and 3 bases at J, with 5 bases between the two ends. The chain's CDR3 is CASSGLYEQYF. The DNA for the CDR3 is TGTGCCAGCAGTGGGCTCTACGAGCAGTACTTC.

CDR3 sequence (DNA): TGTGCCAGCAGTCCCGGGACTAGCGGGGGAGCATACTACGAGCAGTACTTC. Residues: CASSPGTSGGAYYEQYF. The chain carries TRBV27 and TRBJ2-7, with 14 bases that match TRBD2. The CDR3 contains 17 residues. V shed 5 bases and J 3 bases; nucleotides not matched to a gene: 9. From germline, CDR1 is MNHEY and CDR2 SMNVEV (reference sequence).

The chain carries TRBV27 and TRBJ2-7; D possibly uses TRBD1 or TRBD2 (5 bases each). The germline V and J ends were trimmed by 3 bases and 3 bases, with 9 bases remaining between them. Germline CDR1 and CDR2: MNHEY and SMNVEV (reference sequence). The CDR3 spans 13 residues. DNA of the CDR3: TGTGCCAGCAGTTTGAGGGGATTCTACGAGCAGTACTTC. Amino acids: CASSLRGFYEQYF.

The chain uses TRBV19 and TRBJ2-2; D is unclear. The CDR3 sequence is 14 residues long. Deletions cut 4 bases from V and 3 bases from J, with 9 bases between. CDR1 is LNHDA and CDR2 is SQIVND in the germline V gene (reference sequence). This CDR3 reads CASSNTGDTGELFF. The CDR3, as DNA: TGTGCCAGTAGTAACACCGGCGACACCGGGGAGCTGTTTTTT.

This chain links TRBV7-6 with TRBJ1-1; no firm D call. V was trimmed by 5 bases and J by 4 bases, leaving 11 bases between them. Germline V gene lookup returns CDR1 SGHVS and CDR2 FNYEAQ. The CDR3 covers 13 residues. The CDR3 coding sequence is TGTGCCAGCAGCCTCGGTGGCCCCACTGAAGCTTTCTTT. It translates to CASSLGGPTEAFF.

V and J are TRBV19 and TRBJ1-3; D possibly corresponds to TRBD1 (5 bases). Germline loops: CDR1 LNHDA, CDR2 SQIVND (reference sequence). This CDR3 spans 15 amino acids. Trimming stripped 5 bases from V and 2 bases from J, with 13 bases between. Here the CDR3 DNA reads TGTGCCAGTAGTGGCCAGGGTGACCCTGGAAACACCATATATTTT. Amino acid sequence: CASSGQGDPGNTIYF.

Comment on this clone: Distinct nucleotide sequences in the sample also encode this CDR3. CDR3 sequence (DNA): TGCGCCAGCAGCAGCGGACAGGGATACGAGCAGTACTTC. Translating it yields CASSSGQGYEQYF. The J gene is TRBJ2-7, the V gene TRBV5-1; 8 bases align to TRBD1. Trimming at V came to 4 bases and at J to 4 bases, leaving 4 bases not matched to a gene. Germline CDR1 SGHRS, CDR2 YFSETQ. This CDR3 spans 13 amino acids.

CDR3 amino acids: CASSLATSSNTIYF. The CDR3 DNA follows: TGCGCCAGCAGCTTGGCAACTTCTTCAAACACCATATATTTT. V and J are TRBV5-1 and TRBJ1-3; no reliable D call. The CDR3 length is 14 residues. The germline CDR1 and CDR2 sequences are SGHRS and YFSETQ. V was trimmed by 0 bases and J by 6 bases, leaving 10 bases between them.

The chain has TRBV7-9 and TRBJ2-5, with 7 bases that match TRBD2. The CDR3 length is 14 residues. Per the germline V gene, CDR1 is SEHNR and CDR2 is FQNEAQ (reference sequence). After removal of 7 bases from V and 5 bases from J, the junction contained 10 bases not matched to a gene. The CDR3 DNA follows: TGTGCCAGCACCCTAGGGAGGGGCCCGGAGACCCAGTACTTC. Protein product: CASTLGRGPETQYF. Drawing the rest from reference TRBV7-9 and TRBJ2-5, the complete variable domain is DTGVSQNPRHKITKRGQNVTFRCDPISEHNRLYWYRQTLGQGPEFLTYFQNEAQLEKSRLLSDRFSAERPKGSFSTLEIQRTEQGDSAMYLCASTLGRGPETQYFGPGTRLLVL.

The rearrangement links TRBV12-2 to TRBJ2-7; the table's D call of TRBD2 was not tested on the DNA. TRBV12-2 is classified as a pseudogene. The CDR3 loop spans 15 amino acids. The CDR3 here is CASRLGGVSSYEQYF. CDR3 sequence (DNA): TGTGCAAGTCGCCTCGGTGGTGTTAGCTCCTACGAGCAGTACTTC.

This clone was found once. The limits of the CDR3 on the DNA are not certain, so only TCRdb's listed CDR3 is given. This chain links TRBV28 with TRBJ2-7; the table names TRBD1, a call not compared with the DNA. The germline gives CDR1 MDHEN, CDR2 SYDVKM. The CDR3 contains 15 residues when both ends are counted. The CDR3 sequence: CASILGPGQGYEQYF.

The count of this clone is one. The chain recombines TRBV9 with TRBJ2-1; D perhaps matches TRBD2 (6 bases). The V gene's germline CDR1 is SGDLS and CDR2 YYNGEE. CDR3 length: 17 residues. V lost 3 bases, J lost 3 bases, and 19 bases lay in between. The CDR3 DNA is TGTGCCAGCAGCGGGGTAGGAGGGCGCAGCAACTACAATGAGCAGTTCTTC. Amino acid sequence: CASSGVGGRSNYNEQFF.

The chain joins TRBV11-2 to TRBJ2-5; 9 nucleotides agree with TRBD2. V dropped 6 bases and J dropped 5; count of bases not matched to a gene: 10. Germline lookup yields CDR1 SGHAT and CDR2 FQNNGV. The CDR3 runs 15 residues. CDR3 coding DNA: TGTGCCAGCAGGAGGAGCGGGGGGAGAACGGAGACCCAGTACTTC. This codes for CASRRSGGRTETQYF.

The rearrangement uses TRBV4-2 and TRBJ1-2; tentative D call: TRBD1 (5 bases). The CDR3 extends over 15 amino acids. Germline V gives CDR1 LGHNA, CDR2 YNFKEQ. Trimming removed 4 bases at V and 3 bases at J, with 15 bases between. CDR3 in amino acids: CASSRNPTEDYGYTF. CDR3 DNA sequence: TGTGCCAGCAGCCGAAACCCGACAGAGGACTATGGCTACACCTTC.

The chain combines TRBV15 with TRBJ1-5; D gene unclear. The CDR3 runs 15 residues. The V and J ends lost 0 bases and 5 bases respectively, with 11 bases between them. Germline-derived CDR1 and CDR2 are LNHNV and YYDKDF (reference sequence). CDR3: CATSRDSAEHQPQHF. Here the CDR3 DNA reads TGTGCCACCAGCAGAGATTCAGCGGAGCATCAGCCCCAGCATTTT.

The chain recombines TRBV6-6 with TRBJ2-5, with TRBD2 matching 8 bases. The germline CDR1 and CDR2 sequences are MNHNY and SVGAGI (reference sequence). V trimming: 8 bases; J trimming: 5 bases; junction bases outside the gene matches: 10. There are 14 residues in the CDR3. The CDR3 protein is CASALGTSAETQYF. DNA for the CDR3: TGTGCCAGCGCCCTGGGGACTAGTGCGGAGACCCAGTACTTC.

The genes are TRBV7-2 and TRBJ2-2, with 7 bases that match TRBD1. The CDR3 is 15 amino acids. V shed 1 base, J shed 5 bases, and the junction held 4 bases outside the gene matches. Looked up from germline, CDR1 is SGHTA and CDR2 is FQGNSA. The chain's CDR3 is CASSLGGTETGELFF. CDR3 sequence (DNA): TGTGCCAGCAGCTTAGGGGGGACAGAGACCGGGGAGCTGTTTTTT. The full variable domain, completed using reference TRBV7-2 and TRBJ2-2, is GAGVSQSPSNKVTEKGKDVELRCDPISGHTALYWYRQSLGQGLEFLIYFQGNSAPDKSGLPSDRFSAERTGGSVSTLTIQRTQQEDSAVYLCASSLGGTETGELFFGEGSRLTVL.

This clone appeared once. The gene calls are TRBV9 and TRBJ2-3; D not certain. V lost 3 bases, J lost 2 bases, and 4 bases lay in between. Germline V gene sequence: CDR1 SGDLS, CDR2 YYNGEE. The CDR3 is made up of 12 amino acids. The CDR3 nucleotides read TGTGCCAGCAGCGAGACCACAGATACGCAGTATTTT. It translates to CASSETTDTQYF.

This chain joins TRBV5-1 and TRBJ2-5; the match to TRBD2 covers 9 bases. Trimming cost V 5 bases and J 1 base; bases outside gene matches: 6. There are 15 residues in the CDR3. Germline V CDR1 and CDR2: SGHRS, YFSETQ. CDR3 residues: CASSPSGATQETQYF. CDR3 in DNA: TGCGCCAGCAGTCCTAGCGGGGCAACCCAAGAGACCCAGTACTTC.